The 29 T cell receptor beta chains below all came from one sample that was sequenced in a study of blood T cells in healthy people across ages. A second PCR, run for roughly 6 to 11 cycles, used a sample-barcoded 5' primer plus a J-beta primer mix. TCRdb reanalysed the 5' RACE reads using MiXCR and keeps one entry per CDR3 protein. There are about 670,000 distinct CDR3 sequences in the sample; about 51% occur only once, and about 14% lies in the top ten. Material: blood. The receptors come from an elderly woman in good health.

The rearrangement links TRBV6-4 to TRBJ2-1; D not resolved. CDR1 and CDR2 from the germline V gene are MRHNA and SNTAGT. CDR3 length: 14 amino acids. The V end was cut by 2 bases, the J end by 5 bases, with 10 bases between. The CDR3 protein is CASSDHRLDNEQFF. The CDR3 DNA follows: TGTGCCAGCAGTGACCATCGACTGGACAATGAGCAGTTCTTC.

The chain recombines TRBV6-5 with TRBJ1-2; D is possibly TRBD1 (5 bases). Trimming removed 6 bases at V and 9 bases at J, with 14 bases between. The germline V gene has CDR1 MNHEY and CDR2 SVGAGI. The CDR3 has 12 residues. The CDR3 sequence is CASSPAGNCYTF. The CDR3 nucleotides read TGTGCCAGCAGCCCAGCAGGGAATTGCTACACCTTC.

J is TRBJ1-2 and V is TRBV29-1; tentatively, D is TRBD1 (6 bases). The V end lost 6 bases, the J end lost 5 bases, and 19 bases lay between the germline ends. The CDR3 loop spans 14 amino acids. Germline-derived CDR1 and CDR2 are SQVTM and ANQGSEA. CDR3 nucleotides: TGCAGCGTAACCCTGGTGTCTAGGGGGTATGGCTACACCTTC. Translating it yields CSVTLVSRGYGYTF.

This clonotype is a singleton in its sample. This chain uses TRBV29-1 with TRBJ2-4; tentative D call: TRBD2 (5 bases). Germline V gene data show CDR1 as SQVTM and CDR2 as ANQGSEA. Trimming removed 3 bases from V and 0 bases from J, with 24 bases in between. The CDR3 covers 19 residues. CDR3 protein: CSVDVTGWTVDIAKNIQYF. The CDR3 bases are TGCAGCGTTGATGTAACGGGATGGACGGTGGATATAGCCAAAAACATTCAGTACTTC.

The gene calls are TRBV5-1 and TRBJ2-1; D gene uncertain. This CDR3 comprises 16 residues. V lost 4 bases and J 0 bases, leaving 14 bases between the germline ends. The germline V gene encodes CDR1 SGHRS and CDR2 YFSETQ. CDR3 in DNA: TGCGCCAGCAGCCCGGAACTTAGAGGCTCCTACAATGAGCAGTTCTTC. It translates to CASSPELRGSYNEQFF.

Ten or more counts support this clonotype. The rearrangement joins TRBV5-1 to TRBJ2-1; perhaps TRBD1 as D (5 bases). The CDR3 length is 15 residues. V dropped 2 bases and J dropped 4 bases, with 13 bases sitting between them. Germline V lookup: CDR1 SGHRS, CDR2 YFSETQ. This CDR3 is CASSFTATDYNEQFF. CDR3 coding DNA: TGCGCCAGCAGCTTTACCGCGACAGATTACAATGAGCAGTTCTTC.

The chain uses TRBV28 and TRBJ2-3; 11 bases map to TRBD1. V lost 2 bases, J lost 7 bases, and 5 bases stayed unmatched. The CDR3 is made up of 15 amino acids. From germline, CDR1 is MDHEN and CDR2 SYDVKM. Here the CDR3 reads CASSLRGQGAYTQYF. DNA for the CDR3: TGTGCCAGCAGTTTACGCGGACAGGGGGCTTATACGCAGTATTTT.

A single count supports this clonotype. V is TRBV5-6 and J is TRBJ2-3; D is uncertain. This CDR3 spans 15 amino acids. The germline gives CDR1 SGHDT, CDR2 YYEEEE. The V end lost 0 bases, the J end lost 0 bases, and 8 bases lay between the germline ends. CDR3 residues: CASSLVLESTDTQYF. The CDR3 coding sequence is TGTGCCAGCAGCTTGGTGTTAGAGAGCACAGATACGCAGTATTTT.

This clonotype was detected only once. This clone may be a read error of a much larger clone one base away. The V call is TRBV3-1, the J call TRBJ2-3, with 11 bases lining up with TRBD2. CDR1 is LGHDT and CDR2 is YNNKEL in the germline V gene (reference sequence). The CDR3 has 13 amino acids. Trimming removed 8 bases from V and 9 bases from J; junction bases left unmatched: 7. DNA of the CDR3: TGTGCCAGCCGACTAGCGGGAAAGCAGACGCAGTATTTT. Protein: CASRLAGKQTQYF.

There are many counts of this clonotype. Here the CDR3 reads CASSLARTSNQPQHF. The CDR3 coding sequence is TGTGCCAGCAGTTTAGCCAGAACTAGCAATCAGCCCCAGCATTTT. The chain carries TRBV28 and TRBJ1-5; D is ambiguous. V shed 2 bases and J shed 0 bases, with 8 bases lying between them. Germline V gene sequence: CDR1 MDHEN, CDR2 SYDVKM. This CDR3 contains 15 residues.

This clonotype was seen more than once but under ten times. CDR3 sequence reads: CASSFRADPYNEQYF. CDR3 DNA sequence: TGTGCCAGCAGTTTTAGGGCGGACCCTTACAATGAGCAGTACTTC. This sequence joins TRBV27 and TRBJ2-7; D gene unclear. Trimming took 3 bases from V and 7 from J, leaving 19 bases between them. The CDR3 contains 15 residues. Germline V gene lookup returns CDR1 MNHEY and CDR2 SMNVEV (reference sequence).

In the case of this clonotype: A read error is possible here, since a much larger clone lies one base away. The chain employs TRBV12-3 or TRBV12-4 and TRBJ2-3; a weak D match, TRBD2 (6 bases). The CDR3 loop spans 16 amino acids. This CDR3 reads CASSSGGRGRTDTRYF. The CDR3 DNA reads as TGTGCCAGCAGTTCTGGAGGGCGAGGGCGCACAGATACGCGGTATTTT.

V gene TRBV6-6 combines with J gene TRBJ2-7; TRBD1 agrees at 8 bases. The CDR3 consists of 14 residues. V trimming: 4 bases; J trimming: 3 bases; junction bases outside the gene matches: 5. The germline CDR1 and CDR2 sequences are MNHNY and SVGAGI (reference sequence). CDR3 DNA sequence: TGTGCCAGCAGTTCTAAAACAGGGGGCTACGAGCAGTACTTC. It is translated as CASSSKTGGYEQYF.

This rearrangement joins TRBV7-2 to TRBJ2-1; D unclear. Trimming pared 5 bases from V and 9 bases from J, leaving 11 bases between. From germline, CDR1 is SGHTA and CDR2 FQGNSA. The CDR3 loop spans 12 amino acids. The CDR3 sequence is CASSPFIGEQFF. In DNA form, the CDR3 reads TGTGCCAGCAGCCCTTTTATAGGTGAGCAGTTCTTC.

About this clonotype: This may arise from a read error, as a much more abundant clone is one base away. The V gene is TRBV20-1, the J gene TRBJ2-5, with no clear D. The assigned J gene may be wrong: the sequence end matches TRBJ2-1 better. The CDR3 contains 12 residues. From germline, CDR1 is DFQATT and CDR2 SNEGSKA (reference sequence). CDR3 DNA sequence: TGCAGTGCTAGTCCCTCGCAAGAGACCCAGTTCTTC. Its protein product is CSASPSQETQFF.

The CDR3 DNA reads TGTGCCAGCAACGAAAAAGCAGTATTAAACGGGCAGTACTTC. Protein product: CASNEKAVLNGQYF. The V and J genes are TRBV7-9 and TRBJ2-5, with D hard to call. Looked up from germline, CDR1 is SEHNR and CDR2 is FQNEAQ (reference sequence). The CDR3 runs to 14 residues. Trimming stripped 7 bases from V and 11 bases from J, with 23 bases between.

This clonotype came up a few times. The genes are TRBV29-1 and TRBJ1-2, with 9 bases aligning to TRBD1. After removal of 7 bases from V and 6 bases from J, the junction contained 3 bases not matched to a gene. CDR3 length: 11 amino acids. The germline V gene has CDR1 SQVTM and CDR2 ANQGSEA. CDR3 coding DNA: TGCAGCGGGGGGACAGGGCATGGCTACACCTTC. Protein sequence: CSGGTGHGYTF.

This clonotype was counted once. This chain uses TRBV3-1 with TRBJ2-2; 11 bases map to TRBD1. CDR3 size: 15 residues. Germline V lookup: CDR1 LGHDT, CDR2 YNNKEL (reference sequence). V trimming: 6 bases; J trimming: 5 bases; junction bases outside the gene matches: 5. The CDR3 sequence is CASRGQGAGTGELFF. The CDR3 nucleotides are TGTGCCAGCAGAGGACAGGGGGCCGGTACCGGGGAGCTGTTTTTT.

The chain recombines TRBV7-3 with TRBJ2-3, with D hard to call. The CDR3 runs to 13 residues. V was trimmed by 5 bases and J by 1 base, leaving 7 bases between them. Germline-derived CDR1 and CDR2 are SGHTA and FQGTGA. The chain's CDR3 is CASSTGGTDTQYF. As DNA, the CDR3 is TGTGCCAGCAGCACCGGTGGCACAGATACGCAGTATTTT. Complete variable domain (other parts from reference TRBV7-3 and TRBJ2-3): GAGVSQTPSNKVTEKGKYVELRCDPISGHTALYWYRQSLGQGPEFLIYFQGTGAADDSGLPNDRFFAVRPEGSVSTLKIQRTERGDSAVYLCASSTGGTDTQYFGPGTRLTVL.

The CDR3 DNA reads as TGCGCCAGCAGCGATATGCCGGGTACGAACACTGAAGCTTTCTTT. Translating gives CASSDMPGTNTEAFF. The chain employs TRBV5-1 and TRBJ1-1, with D unclear. The ends were cut back, 4 bases at V and 1 base at J, with 14 bases in the middle. CDR1 is SGHRS and CDR2 is YFSETQ in the germline V gene. The CDR3 has 15 amino acids.

In its sample, this clonotype was seen many times. This chain uses TRBV6-5 with TRBJ2-3; D gene ambiguous. V was shortened by 5 bases and J by 6 bases, with 6 bases between the two germline ends. Germline V gene data show CDR1 as MNHEY and CDR2 as SVGAGI. The CDR3 sequence is 11 residues long. CDR3 DNA: TGTGCCAGCAGTAGGTCGGATACGCAGTATTTT. Translation gives CASSRSDTQYF.

The CDR3 nucleotides read TGTGCCAGCAGCCTCCGGGACACGCCGTACGAGCAGTACTTC. It translates to CASSLRDTPYEQYF. V usage is TRBV5-5 and J usage is TRBJ2-7; TRBD1 is a possible D gene (6 bases). This CDR3 region has 14 residues. Germline CDR1 reads SGHKS; CDR2 reads YYEKEE (reference sequence). V lost 4 bases to trimming and J lost 4 bases, with 15 bases between them.

Many counts were recorded for this clonotype. V gene TRBV20-1 combines with J gene TRBJ2-7, with TRBD2 matching over 13 bases. Germline CDR1 and CDR2: DFQATT and SNEGSKA (reference sequence). The length of the CDR3 is 15 residues. V was clipped by 0 bases and J by 2 bases; unmatched bases: 1. CDR3 sequence reads: CSARDGTSGTYEQYF. CDR3 nucleotide sequence: TGCAGTGCTAGAGATGGGACTAGCGGGACCTACGAGCAGTACTTC.

V and J are TRBV9 and TRBJ2-1; TRBD2 agrees at 13 bases. From germline, CDR1 is SGDLS and CDR2 YYNGEE. The CDR3 contains 15 residues. V gave up 3 bases and J gave up 12 bases; unmatched junction bases: 9. Here the CDR3 reads CASSGGTSGGEWQFF. In DNA form, the CDR3 reads TGTGCCAGCAGCGGGGGTACTAGCGGGGGGGAGTGGCAGTTCTTC.

This clonotype was seen at least ten times. The chain is built from TRBV29-1 and TRBJ2-7, with D perhaps matching TRBD1 or TRBD2 (5 bases each). The V gene's germline CDR1 is SQVTM and CDR2 ANQGSEA. CDR3 length: 12 amino acids. Trimming removed 3 bases from V and 9 bases from J, with 15 bases in between. CDR3 amino acids: CSVERGDRGQYF. The CDR3, as DNA: TGCAGCGTTGAGCGAGGGGACCGAGGGCAGTACTTC.

The V and J genes are TRBV15 and TRBJ2-5; a weak D match, TRBD1 (5 bases). Germline V lookup: CDR1 LNHNV, CDR2 YYDKDF (reference sequence). The CDR3 is 16 residues long. V lost 3 bases to trimming and J lost 2 bases, with 16 bases between them. The CDR3 DNA reads TGTGCCACCAGCAGTCACCTCCGGACACCTCAAGAGACCCAGTACTTC. It specifies CATSSHLRTPQETQYF.

This chain joins TRBV29-1 and TRBJ2-5, with 7 bases fitting TRBD2. The CDR3 is 14 amino acids. Trimming at V came to 1 base and at J to 2 bases, leaving 4 bases not matched to a gene. Germline CDR1 and CDR2: SQVTM and ANQGSEA. The CDR3 DNA is TGCAGCGTTGAAGGGCTAGCGGAGCAAGAGACCCAGTACTTC. Amino acids: CSVEGLAEQETQYF.

The V call is TRBV6-2 or TRBV6-3, the J call TRBJ2-2; D gene unclear. V dropped 7 bases and J dropped 5 bases, with 8 bases sitting between them. Germline lookup yields CDR1 MNHEY and CDR2 SVGEGT. The CDR3 spans 12 residues. CDR3 protein: CASTAATGELFF. The CDR3 region has the DNA TGTGCCAGCACGGCCGCGACCGGGGAGCTGTTTTTT.

This clonotype showed up just a few times. CDR3: CASSSGRLGRTDTQYF. CDR3 nucleotide sequence: TGTGCCAGCAGCTCGGGAAGACTAGGGCGCACAGATACGCAGTATTTT. The chain uses TRBV7-2 and TRBJ2-3, with D perhaps matching TRBD2 (6 bases). From germline, CDR1 is SGHTA and CDR2 FQGNSA. V lost 4 bases and J 1 base, leaving 15 bases between the germline ends. The CDR3 covers 16 residues.